Described below is a single T cell receptor (beta chain) sequence and its context. Its cognate antigen is unknown. The data stem from a study of shared clonotypes between healthy human individuals. Whole-study context: Per donor, three plates held CD4 naive cells, three held CD4 memory, two held CD8 naive and one held CD8 memory. The study, taken as a whole, reports: Approximately 5% of naive CD4 clonotypes were shared across four donors. Investigators expected sequencing depth to affect clonotype sharing among donors.

V shed 0 bases and J 8 bases; nucleotides not matched to a gene: 9. This CDR3 has 15 amino acids. The V gene's germline CDR1 is MNHEY and CDR2 SVGAGI. Deep was the level at which the assay was run. Profiled with immunoSEQ multiplex PCR; TCRdb holds only in-frame clones, not every one. The sample includes 2 million to 3 million clones, 93% of them seen just once. The chain carries TRBV6-5 and TRBJ1-2, with TRBD1 identical over 7 bases. This TCR came from a man aged 18 to 29 in good health. Some clones in this sample may be carry-over from other donors' samples. Material: naive CD4+ T cells from PBMCs. Subset of the sample: CD45RA+ positively selected. DNA for the CDR3: TGTGCCAGCAGTTACTCGAACAGGGGACCCGGAGGCTACACCTTC. Its protein is CASSYSNRGPGGYTF.